This entry concerns a single T cell receptor beta chain. Its antigen is undetermined. The data were obtained in a study of T cell responses to AZD1222 COVID-19 vaccine. TCRdb's table, derived via immunoSEQ multiplex PCR, lists solely in-frame clones and lacks some. The sample shows about 210,000 clones, 90% to 95% of them seen only once. CDR3 length: 19 residues. The V gene's germline CDR1 is PRHDT and CDR2 FYEKMQ (reference sequence). J lost 6 bases, V lost 5 bases, and 15 bases had no gene match. General study results and limits: Spike regions recognized by vaccine-associated CD4 TCRs spanned the protein, led by 160-218 and 743-854. Scientists sampled the repertoires only once the peak T cell response had passed. Clonal diversity may have been underestimated, and the donors were mostly white British, with more females than males. Spike-specific TCR depth and breadth grew after two AZD1222 doses.

The source was peripheral blood, collected 28 days after the second dose of the MenACWY control vaccine. The V call is TRBV13, the J call TRBJ2-1; 14 nucleotides line up with TRBD2. The receptor comes from an adult who received the MenACWY meningococcal vaccine as a control. DNA for the CDR3: TGTGCCAGCAGCGGGAGACTAGCGGGAGGGCCTAGGGGTCCCAATGAGCAGTTCTTC. Protein product: CASSGRLAGGPRGPNEQFF.